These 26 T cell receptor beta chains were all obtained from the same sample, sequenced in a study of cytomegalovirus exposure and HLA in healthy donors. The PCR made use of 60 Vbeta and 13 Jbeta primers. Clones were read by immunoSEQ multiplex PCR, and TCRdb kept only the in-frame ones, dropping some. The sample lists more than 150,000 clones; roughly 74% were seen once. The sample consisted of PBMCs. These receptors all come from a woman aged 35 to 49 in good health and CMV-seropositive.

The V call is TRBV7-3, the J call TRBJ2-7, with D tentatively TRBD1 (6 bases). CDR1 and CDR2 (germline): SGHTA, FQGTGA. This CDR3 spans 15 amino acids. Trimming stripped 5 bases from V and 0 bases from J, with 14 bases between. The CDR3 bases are TGTGCCAGCAGCCCCTCCGGACAGAGCTCCTACGAGCAGTACTTC. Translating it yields CASSPSGQSSYEQYF. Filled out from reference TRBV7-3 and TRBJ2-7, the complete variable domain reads GAGVSQTPSNKVTEKGKYVELRCDPISGHTALYWYRQSLGQGPEFLIYFQGTGAADDSGLPNDRFFAVRPEGSVSTLKIQRTERGDSAVYLCASSPSGQSSYEQYFGPGTRLTVT.

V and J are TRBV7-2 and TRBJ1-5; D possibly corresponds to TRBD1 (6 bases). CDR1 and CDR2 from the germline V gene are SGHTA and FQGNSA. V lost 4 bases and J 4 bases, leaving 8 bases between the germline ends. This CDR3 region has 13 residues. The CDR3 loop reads CASSSQGNQPQHF. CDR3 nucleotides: TGTGCCAGCAGCTCACAGGGAAATCAGCCCCAGCATTTT.

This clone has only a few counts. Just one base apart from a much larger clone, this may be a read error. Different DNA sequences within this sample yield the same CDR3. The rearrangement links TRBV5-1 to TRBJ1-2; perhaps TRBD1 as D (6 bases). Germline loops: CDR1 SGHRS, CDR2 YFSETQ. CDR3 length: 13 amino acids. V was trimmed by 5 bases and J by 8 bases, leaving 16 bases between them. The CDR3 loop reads CASSPGDREGYTF. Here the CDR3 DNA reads TGCGCCAGCAGTCCAGGGGATCGGGAAGGCTACACCTTC. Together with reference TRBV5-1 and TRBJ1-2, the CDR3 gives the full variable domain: KAGVTQTPRYLIKTRGQQVTLSCSPISGHRSVSWYQQTPGQGLQFLFEYFSETQRNKGNFPGRFSGRQFSNSRSEMNVSTLELGDSALYLCASSPGDREGYTFGSGTRLTVV.

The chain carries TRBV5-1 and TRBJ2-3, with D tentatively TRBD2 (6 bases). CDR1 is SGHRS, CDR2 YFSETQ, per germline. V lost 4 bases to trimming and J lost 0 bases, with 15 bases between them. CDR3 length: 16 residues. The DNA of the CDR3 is TGCGCCAGCAGCCACAGACAAAGCGGGAGCACAGATACGCAGTATTTT. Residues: CASSHRQSGSTDTQYF.

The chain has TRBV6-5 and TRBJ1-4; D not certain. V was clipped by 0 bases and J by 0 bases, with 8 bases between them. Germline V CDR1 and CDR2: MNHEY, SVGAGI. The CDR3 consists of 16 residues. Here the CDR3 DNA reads TGTGCCAGCAGTTACTCTTTTACAGCAACTAATGAAAAACTGTTTTTT. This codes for CASSYSFTATNEKLFF.

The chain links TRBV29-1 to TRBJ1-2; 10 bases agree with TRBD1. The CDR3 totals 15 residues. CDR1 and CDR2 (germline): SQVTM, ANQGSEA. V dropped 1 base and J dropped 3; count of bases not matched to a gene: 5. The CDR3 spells CSVEGTGGWDYGYTF. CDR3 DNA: TGCAGCGTTGAAGGGACAGGGGGTTGGGACTATGGCTACACCTTC.

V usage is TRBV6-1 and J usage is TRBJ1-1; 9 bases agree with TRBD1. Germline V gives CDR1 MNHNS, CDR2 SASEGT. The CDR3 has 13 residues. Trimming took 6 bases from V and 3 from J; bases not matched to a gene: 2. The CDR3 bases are TGTGCCAGCAGGGACAGGGGTCACACTGAAGCTTTCTTT. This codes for CASRDRGHTEAFF.

CDR3 DNA: TGTGCCAGCAGCTTGGACATCACGAACACCGGGGAGCTGTTTTTT. Translation gives CASSLDITNTGELFF. The chain uses TRBV7-9 and TRBJ2-2; D is perhaps TRBD1 (5 bases). This CDR3 has 15 amino acids. V was shortened by 3 bases and J by 0 bases, with 8 bases between the two germline ends. Germline V lookup: CDR1 SEHNR, CDR2 FQNEAQ (reference sequence).

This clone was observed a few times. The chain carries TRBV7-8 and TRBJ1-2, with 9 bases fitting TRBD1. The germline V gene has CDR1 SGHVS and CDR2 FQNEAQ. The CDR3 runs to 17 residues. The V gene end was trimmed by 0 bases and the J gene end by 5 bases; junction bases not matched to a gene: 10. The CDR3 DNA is TGTGCCAGCAGCTTAGCGGAAGGGACAGGGATCGGGTATGGCTACACCTTC. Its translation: CASSLAEGTGIGYGYTF.

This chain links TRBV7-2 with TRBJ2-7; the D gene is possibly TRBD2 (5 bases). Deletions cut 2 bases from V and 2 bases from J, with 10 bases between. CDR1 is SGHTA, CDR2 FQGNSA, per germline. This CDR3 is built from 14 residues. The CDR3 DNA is TGTGCCAGCAGCTTAAGAACGGAGGCCTACGAGCAGTACTTC. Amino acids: CASSLRTEAYEQYF.

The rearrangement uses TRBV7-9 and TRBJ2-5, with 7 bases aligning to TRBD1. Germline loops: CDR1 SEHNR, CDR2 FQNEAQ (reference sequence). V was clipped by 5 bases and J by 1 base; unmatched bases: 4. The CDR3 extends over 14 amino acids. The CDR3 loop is CASSRGQAQETQYF. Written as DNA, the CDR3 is TGTGCCAGCAGCCGAGGACAGGCCCAAGAGACCCAGTACTTC. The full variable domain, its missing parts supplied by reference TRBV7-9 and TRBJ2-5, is DTGVSQNPRHKITKRGQNVTFRCDPISEHNRLYWYRQTLGQGPEFLTYFQNEAQLEKSRLLSDRFSAERPKGSFSTLEIQRTEQGDSAMYLCASSRGQAQETQYFGPGTRLLVL.

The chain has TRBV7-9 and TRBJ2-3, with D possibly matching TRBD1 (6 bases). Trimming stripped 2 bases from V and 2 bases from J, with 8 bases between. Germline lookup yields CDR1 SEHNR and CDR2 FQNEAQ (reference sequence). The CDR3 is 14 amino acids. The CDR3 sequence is CASSLTGTTDTQYF. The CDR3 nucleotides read TGTGCCAGCAGCTTAACAGGGACCACAGATACGCAGTATTTT.

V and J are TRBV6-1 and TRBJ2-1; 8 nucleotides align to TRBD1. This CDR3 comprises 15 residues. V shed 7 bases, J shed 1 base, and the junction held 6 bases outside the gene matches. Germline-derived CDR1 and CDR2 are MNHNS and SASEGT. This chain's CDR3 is CASMFRGRSYNEQFF. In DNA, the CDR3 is TGTGCCAGCATGTTCAGGGGGCGGTCCTACAATGAGCAGTTCTTC.

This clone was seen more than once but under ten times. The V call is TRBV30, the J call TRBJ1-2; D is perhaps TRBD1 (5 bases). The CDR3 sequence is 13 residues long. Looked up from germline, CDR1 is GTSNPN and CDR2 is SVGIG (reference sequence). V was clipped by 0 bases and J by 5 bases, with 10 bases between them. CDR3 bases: TGTGCCTGGAGTGTAGGGCAGGGTTATGGCTACACCTTC. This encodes CAWSVGQGYGYTF.

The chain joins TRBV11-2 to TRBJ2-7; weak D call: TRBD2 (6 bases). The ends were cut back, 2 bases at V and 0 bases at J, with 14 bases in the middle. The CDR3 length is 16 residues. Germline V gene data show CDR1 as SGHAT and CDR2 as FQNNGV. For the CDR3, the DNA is TGTGCCAGCAGCTTACTTCGTGGGAGGAGCTCCTACGAGCAGTACTTC. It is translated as CASSLLRGRSSYEQYF.

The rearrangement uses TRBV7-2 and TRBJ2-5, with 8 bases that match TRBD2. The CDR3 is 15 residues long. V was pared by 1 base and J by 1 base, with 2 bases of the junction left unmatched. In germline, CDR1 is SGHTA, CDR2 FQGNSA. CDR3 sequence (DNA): TGTGCCAGCAGCTTAGGCGGGAGGCTCCAAGAGACCCAGTACTTC. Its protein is CASSLGGRLQETQYF.

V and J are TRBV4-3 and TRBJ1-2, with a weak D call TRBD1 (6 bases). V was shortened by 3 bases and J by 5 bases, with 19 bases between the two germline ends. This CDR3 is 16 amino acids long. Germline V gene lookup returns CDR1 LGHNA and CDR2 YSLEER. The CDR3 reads CASSHVGHRVEYGYTF. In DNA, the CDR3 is TGCGCCAGCAGCCACGTGGGACACAGGGTTGAATATGGCTACACCTTC.

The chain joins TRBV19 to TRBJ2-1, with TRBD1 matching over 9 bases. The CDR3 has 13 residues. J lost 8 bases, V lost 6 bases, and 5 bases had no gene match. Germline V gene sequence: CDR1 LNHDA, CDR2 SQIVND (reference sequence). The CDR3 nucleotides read TGTGCCAGTAGCGGACAGGGGATCGATGAGCAGTTCTTC. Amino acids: CASSGQGIDEQFF.

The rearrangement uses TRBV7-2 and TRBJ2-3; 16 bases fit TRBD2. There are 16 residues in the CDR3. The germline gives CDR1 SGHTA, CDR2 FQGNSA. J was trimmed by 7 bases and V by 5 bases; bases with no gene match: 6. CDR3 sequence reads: CASSEGGLAGGYTQYF. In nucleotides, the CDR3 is TGTGCCAGCAGCGAAGGGGGACTAGCGGGAGGGTATACGCAGTATTTT. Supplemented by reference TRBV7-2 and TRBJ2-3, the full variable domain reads GAGVSQSPSNKVTEKGKDVELRCDPISGHTALYWYRQSLGQGLEFLIYFQGNSAPDKSGLPSDRFSAERTGGSVSTLTIQRTQQEDSAVYLCASSEGGLAGGYTQYFGPGTRLTVL.

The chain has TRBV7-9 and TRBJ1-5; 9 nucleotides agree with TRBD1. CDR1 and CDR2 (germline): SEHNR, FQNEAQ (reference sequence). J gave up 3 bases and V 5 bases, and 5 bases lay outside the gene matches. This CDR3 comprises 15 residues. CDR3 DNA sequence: TGTGCCAGCAGCGCCGGGACAGGGATCAATCAGCCCCAGCATTTT. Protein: CASSAGTGINQPQHF.

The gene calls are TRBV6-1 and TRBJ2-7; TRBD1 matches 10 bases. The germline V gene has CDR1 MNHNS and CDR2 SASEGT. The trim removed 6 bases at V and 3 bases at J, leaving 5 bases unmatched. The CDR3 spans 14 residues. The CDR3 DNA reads TGTGCCAGCAGAGGGGACAGGGGTCGCTACGAGCAGTACTTC. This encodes CASRGDRGRYEQYF.

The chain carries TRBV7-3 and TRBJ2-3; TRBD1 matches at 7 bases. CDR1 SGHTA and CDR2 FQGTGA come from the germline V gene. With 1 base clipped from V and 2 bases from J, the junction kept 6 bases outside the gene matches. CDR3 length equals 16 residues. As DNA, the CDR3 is TGTGCCAGCAGCTTAAATGGGGGACAGTCCACAGATACGCAGTATTTT. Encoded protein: CASSLNGGQSTDTQYF. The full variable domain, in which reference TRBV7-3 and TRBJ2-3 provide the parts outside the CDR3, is GAGVSQTPSNKVTEKGKYVELRCDPISGHTALYWYRQSLGQGPEFLIYFQGTGAADDSGLPNDRFFAVRPEGSVSTLKIQRTERGDSAVYLCASSLNGGQSTDTQYFGPGTRLTVL.

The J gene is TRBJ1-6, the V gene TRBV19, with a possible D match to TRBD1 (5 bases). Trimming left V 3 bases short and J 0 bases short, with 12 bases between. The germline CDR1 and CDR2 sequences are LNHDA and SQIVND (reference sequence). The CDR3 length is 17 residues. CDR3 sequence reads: CASSMRGSGSYNSPLHF. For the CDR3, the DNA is TGTGCCAGTAGTATGCGGGGGAGCGGCTCCTATAATTCACCCCTCCACTTT.

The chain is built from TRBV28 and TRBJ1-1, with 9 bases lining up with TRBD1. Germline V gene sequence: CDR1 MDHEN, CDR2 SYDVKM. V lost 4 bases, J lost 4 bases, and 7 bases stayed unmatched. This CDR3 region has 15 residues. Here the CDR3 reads CASSSRGTGSTEAFF. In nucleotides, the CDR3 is TGTGCCAGCAGTTCGAGGGGGACAGGGTCCACTGAAGCTTTCTTT. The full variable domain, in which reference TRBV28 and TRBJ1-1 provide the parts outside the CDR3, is DVKVTQSSRYLVKRTGEKVFLECVQDMDHENMFWYRQDPGLGLRLIYFSYDVKMKEKGDIPEGYSVSREKKERFSLILESASTNQTSMYLCASSSRGTGSTEAFFGQGTRLTVV.

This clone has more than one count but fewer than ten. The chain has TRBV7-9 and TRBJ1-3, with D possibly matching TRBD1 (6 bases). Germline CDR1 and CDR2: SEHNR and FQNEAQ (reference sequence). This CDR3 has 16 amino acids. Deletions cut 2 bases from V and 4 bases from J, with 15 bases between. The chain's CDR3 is CASSLTSGAGGNTIYF. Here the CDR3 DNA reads TGTGCCAGCAGCTTAACGTCAGGGGCAGGAGGAAACACCATATATTTT.

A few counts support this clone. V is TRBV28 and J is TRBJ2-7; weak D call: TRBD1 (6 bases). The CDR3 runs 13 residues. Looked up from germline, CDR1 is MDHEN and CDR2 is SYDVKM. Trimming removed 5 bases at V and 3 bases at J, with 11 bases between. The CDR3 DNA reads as TGTGCCAGCAGTCTGACAGGAAACTACGAGCAGTACTTC. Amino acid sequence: CASSLTGNYEQYF.